The text below deals with one T cell receptor beta chain. Using immunoSEQ multiplex PCR, the repertoire was profiled, and TCRdb retains in-frame clones only, with some absent. The table lists about 36,000 clones, 93% of them singletons. Germline V gene sequence: CDR1 SNHLY, CDR2 FYNNEI. The V and J ends lost 3 bases and 0 bases respectively, with 9 bases between them. The CDR3 is 15 amino acids. The sample belongs to a study of T cell changes during pregnancy in multiple sclerosis. The TCR comes from a female donor with multiple sclerosis, enrolled in a pregnancy study. V usage is TRBV2 and J usage is TRBJ2-1, with D perhaps TRBD2 (5 bases). The specimen was CD4+ T cells from peripheral blood mononuclear cells, collected in the first trimester of pregnancy. The CDR3 loop reads CASSEDGGSYNEQFF. For the CDR3, the DNA is TGTGCCAGCAGTGAGGACGGAGGCTCCTACAATGAGCAGTTCTTC.